The 21 T cell receptor beta chains below come from one sample, sequenced in a study of cytomegalovirus exposure and HLA in healthy donors. Assay used: immunoSEQ multiplex PCR; TCRdb lists only in-frame clones, some missing. This sample has under 300,000 clones, with 90% found just once. Source material: PBMCs. These receptors were taken from a woman younger than 30 in good health and CMV-seronegative.

This clone turned up a few times. This chain joins TRBV30 and TRBJ1-1; D ambiguous. The ends were cut back, 1 base at V and 1 base at J, with 7 bases in the middle. The CDR3 is made up of 13 amino acids. Looked up from germline, CDR1 is GTSNPN and CDR2 is SVGIG (reference sequence). The CDR3, as DNA: TGTGCCTGGAGTGGGCAGAAGAACACTGAAGCTTTCTTT. It codes for CAWSGQKNTEAFF.

The chain links TRBV6-5 to TRBJ2-1; 8 positions match TRBD2. This CDR3 spans 16 amino acids. V dropped 2 bases and J dropped 2; count of bases not matched to a gene: 5. CDR1 is MNHEY, CDR2 SVGAGI, per germline. For the CDR3, the DNA is TGTGCCAGCAGTTACAGCGCGGGGGGCACCTACAATGAGCAGTTCTTC. Amino acids: CASSYSAGGTYNEQFF.

This rearrangement joins TRBV6-6 to TRBJ2-2; 8 nucleotides agree with TRBD2. V trimming: 0 bases; J trimming: 0 bases; junction bases outside the gene matches: 0. The V gene's germline CDR1 is MNHNY and CDR2 SVGAGI (reference sequence). This CDR3 comprises 16 residues. CDR3 sequence (DNA): TGTGCCAGCAGTTACTCGGGACTAGCGAACACCGGGGAGCTGTTTTTT. Translated: CASSYSGLANTGELFF.

The genes are TRBV18 and TRBJ2-2; TRBD1 matches 7 bases. Germline-derived CDR1 and CDR2 are KGHSH and LQKENI. Losses at the gene ends were 1 base for V and 1 base for J; bases not matched to a gene: 3. The CDR3 loop spans 16 amino acids. This chain's CDR3 is CASSPRQGMNTGELFF. DNA for the CDR3: TGTGCCAGCTCACCACGACAGGGCATGAACACCGGGGAGCTGTTTTTT.

V is TRBV27 and J is TRBJ2-1; the D is unclear. With 1 base removed from V and 2 bases from J, the gap between germline ends came to 3 bases. CDR1 is MNHEY, CDR2 SMNVEV, per germline (reference sequence). The CDR3 runs to 13 residues. The CDR3 protein is CASSLWPYNEQFF. In DNA, the CDR3 is TGTGCCAGCAGTTTATGGCCCTACAATGAGCAGTTCTTC.

This clone was seen a single time. The gene calls are TRBV28 and TRBJ2-7; 9 nucleotides match TRBD1. The length of the CDR3 is 18 residues. Germline loops: CDR1 MDHEN, CDR2 SYDVKM. J lost 1 base, V lost 1 base, and 11 bases had no gene match. The CDR3 here is CASSLSFTGGSTSYEQYF. The CDR3 bases are TGTGCCAGCAGTTTATCCTTCACAGGGGGCAGTACGTCCTACGAGCAGTACTTC.

The V gene is TRBV5-8, the J gene TRBJ1-6; 7 bases are a match to TRBD1. This CDR3 is 15 amino acids long. Germline CDR1 reads SGHTS; CDR2 reads YDEGEE. Unmatched junction bases numbered 5, after V lost 2 bases and J lost 6 bases. CDR3 nucleotide sequence: TGTGCCAGCAGCTTTCCAGGGGGTGGTAATTCACCCCTCCACTTT. Protein: CASSFPGGGNSPLHF.

This chain links TRBV12-5 with TRBJ2-3, with 9 nucleotides matching TRBD1. Germline values: CDR1 LGHNT, CDR2 FRNRAP. Unmatched junction bases numbered 14, after V lost 5 bases and J lost 5 bases. CDR3 length: 17 residues. Here the CDR3 DNA reads TGTGCTAGTGGTACCACGACAGGGGGGGACGGGAGAGATACGCAGTATTTT. Translation: CASGTTTGGDGRDTQYF.

The chain is built from TRBV7-9 and TRBJ2-5; 13 nucleotides align to TRBD2. The CDR3 is made up of 15 amino acids. Germline V gene data show CDR1 as SEHNR and CDR2 as FQNEAQ (reference sequence). With 8 bases clipped from V and 2 bases from J, the junction kept 5 bases outside the gene matches. CDR3 residues: CASGTSGAKQETQYF. The CDR3 DNA follows: TGTGCCAGCGGGACTAGCGGGGCTAAACAAGAGACCCAGTACTTC.

This clone is a singleton in its sample. The chain couples TRBV10-3 to TRBJ1-1; D call uncertain. The CDR3 has 12 residues. From germline, CDR1 is ENHRY and CDR2 SYGVKD. Trimming shortened V by 5 bases and J by 7 bases, and 11 bases separated the two germline ends. The DNA for the CDR3 is TGTGCCATCAGTCCCGACACATTTGAAGCTTTCTTT. Protein sequence: CAISPDTFEAFF.

Turning to this clone: Distinct nucleotide sequences in the sample also encode this CDR3. The chain employs TRBV5-1 and TRBJ2-5, with TRBD2 matching over 13 bases. CDR1 and CDR2 from the germline V gene are SGHRS and YFSETQ. The CDR3 runs 15 residues. V lost 2 bases, J lost 5 bases, and 3 bases stayed unmatched. The CDR3 DNA is TGCGCCAGCAGCTTACTAGCGGGGGGGCAGGAGACCCAGTACTTC. Its translation: CASSLLAGGQETQYF.

The genes are TRBV19 and TRBJ2-1, with a tentative D call TRBD2 (5 bases). Trimming took 4 bases from V and 5 from J, leaving 6 bases between them. The CDR3 contains 12 residues. The V gene's germline CDR1 is LNHDA and CDR2 SQIVND (reference sequence). The CDR3 is CASSNGDNEQFF. Here the CDR3 DNA reads TGTGCCAGTAGTAACGGGGACAATGAGCAGTTCTTC.

The chain combines TRBV5-1 with TRBJ2-2, with no clear D. Between the trimmed V and J ends, which lost 4 bases and 3 bases, there was a span of 10 bases. The CDR3 length is 14 residues. CDR1 SGHRS and CDR2 YFSETQ come from the germline V gene. Written as DNA, the CDR3 is TGCGCCAGCAGCGTCGACTTCGACACCGGGGAGCTGTTTTTT. This translates into CASSVDFDTGELFF. The full variable domain, with the rest looked up from reference TRBV5-1 and TRBJ2-2, is KAGVTQTPRYLIKTRGQQVTLSCSPISGHRSVSWYQQTPGQGLQFLFEYFSETQRNKGNFPGRFSGRQFSNSRSEMNVSTLELGDSALYLCASSVDFDTGELFFGEGSRLTVL.

The rearrangement links TRBV7-9 to TRBJ1-2, with 8 nucleotides matching TRBD1. V shed 4 bases and J 7 bases; nucleotides not matched to a gene: 5. CDR1 is SEHNR and CDR2 is FQNEAQ in the germline V gene (reference sequence). This CDR3 has 13 amino acids. Here the CDR3 reads CASSSAGGSGYTF. Here the CDR3 DNA reads TGTGCCAGCAGCTCAGCAGGGGGCTCTGGCTACACCTTC.

This sequence joins TRBV2 and TRBJ1-4; 11 nucleotides line up with TRBD1. Germline-derived CDR1 and CDR2 are SNHLY and FYNNEI. V lost 4 bases, J lost 5 bases, and 9 bases stayed unmatched. The length of the CDR3 is 17 residues. The chain's CDR3 is CASSGPPRDRGNEKLFF. The CDR3 DNA follows: TGTGCCAGCAGTGGCCCCCCCCGGGACAGGGGGAATGAAAAACTGTTTTTT.

V gene TRBV6-4 combines with J gene TRBJ2-3; 13 nucleotides agree with TRBD2. The CDR3 runs 15 residues. Trimming at V came to 2 bases and at J to 4 bases, leaving 0 bases not matched to a gene. The V gene's germline CDR1 is MRHNA and CDR2 SNTAGT. The chain's CDR3 is CASSDGTSGADTQYF. DNA of the CDR3: TGTGCCAGCAGTGACGGGACTAGCGGGGCAGATACGCAGTATTTT.

The chain employs TRBV10-3 and TRBJ2-7; the D is unclear. Germline CDR1 ENHRY, CDR2 SYGVKD. V was cut by 3 bases and J by 3 bases, with 9 bases left in between. This CDR3 region has 13 residues. CDR3 residues: CAISEAPNYEQYV. DNA of the CDR3: TGTGCCATCAGTGAAGCGCCCAACTACGAGCAGTACGTC.

The chain couples TRBV28 to TRBJ2-1; TRBD2 aligns across 10 bases. Trimming took 8 bases from V and 4 from J; bases not matched to a gene: 11. Germline CDR1 is MDHEN and CDR2 is SYDVKM. This CDR3 has 16 amino acids. CDR3 nucleotides: TGTGCCAGCGTGACCATCCTAGCGGGGGTTTACAATGAGCAGTTCTTC. Translated: CASVTILAGVYNEQFF. The full variable domain, rest sourced from reference TRBV28 and TRBJ2-1, is DVKVTQSSRYLVKRTGEKVFLECVQDMDHENMFWYRQDPGLGLRLIYFSYDVKMKEKGDIPEGYSVSREKKERFSLILESASTNQTSMYLCASVTILAGVYNEQFFGPGTRLTVL.

This chain links TRBV29-1 with TRBJ2-3; 11 bases agree with TRBD2. This CDR3 has 13 amino acids. Per the germline V gene, CDR1 is SQVTM and CDR2 is ANQGSEA. The trim removed 6 bases at V and 5 bases at J, leaving 4 bases unmatched. In DNA form, the CDR3 reads TGCAGCGTGGTAGCGGGGGGGGGAGATACGCAGTATTTT. This codes for CSVVAGGGDTQYF.

This chain connects TRBV2 to TRBJ1-2, with D unresolved. The V end lost 2 bases, the J end lost 4 bases, and 11 bases lay between the germline ends. The CDR3 covers 14 residues. Per germline, CDR1 SNHLY and CDR2 FYNNEI. In DNA, the CDR3 is TGTGCCAGCAGTGAATTAGAGGAGAGCTATGGCTACACCTTC. It codes for CASSELEESYGYTF.

The genes are TRBV7-3 and TRBJ2-5, with 8 bases that match TRBD2. Germline trimming cut 2 bases from V and 4 bases from J; bases unmatched to any gene: 6. This CDR3 has 15 residues. Germline V gene sequence: CDR1 SGHTA, CDR2 FQGTGA. CDR3 sequence reads: CASSLSGGLSETQYF. The DNA for the CDR3 is TGTGCCAGCAGCTTATCGGGGGGGCTTTCAGAGACCCAGTACTTC.